This paragraph reports one TCR beta chain. Its antigen remains unknown. TCR alpha and TCR beta cDNA libraries with sample barcodes and UMIs came from 5'RACE using constant-segment primers. From the 5' RACE reads, TCRdb called clonotypes with MiXCR, one entry per CDR3 protein. Of approximately 13,000 distinct CDR3 sequences listed, around 15% are singletons. The sample belongs to a study of T-cell memory formation after mild COVID-19. Points from the study as a whole: A balance of CD4 and CD8 characterized clones contracting day 15 to 85, whereas later expanders leaned CD4+. Chiefly within CM and EM were the contracting CD4+ clones; CD8+ ones were within EMRA.

The CDR3 runs to 15 residues. V was trimmed by 0 bases and J by 6 bases, leaving 15 bases between them. From germline, CDR1 is LGHNA and CDR2 YNFKEQ. The sequenced material came from PBMCs or a T cell subset sorted from them (not recorded which). The rearrangement joins TRBV4-2 to TRBJ2-7, with D unresolved. The clonotype comes from a man aged 18 to 35 who had mild COVID-19 (a few samples of this study predate the infection). Cell type and time point are not known. The CDR3 DNA sequence: TGTGCCAGCAGCCAAGACGTGGCGGCCGCAGGCGAGCAGTACTTC. Protein: CASSQDVAAAGEQYF.